Below, 28 T cell receptor beta chains from the same sample are listed, as sequenced in a study of shared clonotypes between healthy human individuals (dated by TCRdb to between 2020 and 2021). To prepare the library, the immunoSEQ multiplex PCR assay was applied. TCRdb obtained this table from immuneACCESS and retained in-frame rearrangements with V and J assigned. These tables miss some clones; where compared with another copy, unresolved V genes account for less than half of the shortfall, and the remainder is unexplained. A total of around 2.5 million clones appear in this sample, roughly 93% of them only once. Roughly 0.36% of the sample rests with the top ten. Sequencing input: naive CD4+ T cells from PBMCs. This sample's cell subset or site label indicates: CD45RA+ positively selected. The receptors shown here come from a man between 18 and 35 years old in good health. Some clones in this sample may be carry-over from other donors' samples.

The CDR3 loop is CASSYFRADSQETQYF. CDR3 DNA sequence: TGTGCCAGCAGTTACTTCAGGGCGGACTCCCAAGAGACCCAGTACTTC. The chain recombines TRBV6-6 with TRBJ2-5; D may correspond to TRBD1 or TRBD2 (5 bases each). Germline V gene data show CDR1 as MNHNY and CDR2 as SVGAGI (reference sequence). The CDR3 runs 16 residues. V was shortened by 1 base and J by 1 base, with 13 bases between the two germline ends.

The chain uses TRBV29-1 and TRBJ1-1; D gene uncertain. CDR3 size: 13 residues. Germline CDR1 reads SQVTM; CDR2 reads ANQGSEA. V lost 1 base to trimming and J lost 7 bases, with 13 bases between them. The CDR3 region is CSVEVADSLEAFF. The DNA of the CDR3 is TGCAGCGTTGAAGTGGCGGATTCCCTTGAAGCTTTCTTT.

The chain is built from TRBV9 and TRBJ2-1; TRBD2 might be the D (5 bases). This CDR3 has 14 residues. V lost 0 bases, J lost 4 bases, and 8 bases lay in between. CDR1 is SGDLS and CDR2 is YYNGEE in the germline V gene. In nucleotides, the CDR3 is TGTGCCAGCAGCGTAGCTACTAGATACAATGAGCAGTTCTTC. This gives the protein CASSVATRYNEQFF. The whole variable domain, remainder taken from reference TRBV9 and TRBJ2-1, is DSGVTQTPKHLITATGQRVTLRCSPRSGDLSVYWYQQSLDQGLQFLIQYYNGEERAKGNILERFSAQQFPDLHSELNLSSLELGDSALYFCASSVATRYNEQFFGPGTRLTVL.

The chain is built from TRBV5-4 and TRBJ2-5; 8 nucleotides agree with TRBD1. Germline CDR1 is SGHNT and CDR2 is YYREEE (reference sequence). The V gene end was trimmed by 3 bases and the J gene end by 5 bases; junction bases not matched to a gene: 9. This CDR3 comprises 15 residues. The CDR3 bases are TGTGCCAGCAGCTCCCACCAGGGGGCGGGGGAGACCCAGTACTTC. Protein product: CASSSHQGAGETQYF.

This clone was observed a single time. Other DNA sequences within the sample encode an identical CDR3. The chain joins TRBV5-1 to TRBJ2-7; TRBD2 matches at 7 bases. The germline CDR1 and CDR2 sequences are SGHRS and YFSETQ. The V segment lost 0 bases and the J segment 4 bases; nucleotides outside the gene matches: 4. There are 14 residues in the CDR3. This CDR3 reads CASSLEGGSYEQYF. The CDR3 DNA sequence: TGCGCCAGCAGCTTGGAGGGCGGGAGTTACGAGCAGTACTTC.

This rearrangement joins TRBV28 to TRBJ1-2; 7 bases map to TRBD1. This CDR3 is 15 amino acids long. Germline values: CDR1 MDHEN, CDR2 SYDVKM. The junction had 6 bases not matched to a gene; V was cut back by 5 bases and J by 0 bases. CDR3 sequence reads: CASSGGTDANYGYTF. CDR3 in DNA: TGTGCCAGCAGTGGGGGGACAGACGCTAACTATGGCTACACCTTC.

The chain employs TRBV4-1 and TRBJ1-5, with 8 positions matching TRBD1. CDR3 size: 19 residues. Germline V gives CDR1 MGHRA, CDR2 YSYEKL. The ends lost 1 base at V and 4 bases at J; junction bases unmatched: 15. CDR3 in amino acids: CASSQGLYPPGQDNQPQHF. In nucleotides, the CDR3 is TGCGCCAGCAGCCAAGGGCTATACCCCCCGGGACAGGATAATCAGCCCCAGCATTTT.

This chain uses TRBV25-1 with TRBJ2-7; 12 positions agree with TRBD2. Losses at the gene ends were 3 bases for V and 4 bases for J; bases not matched to a gene: 1. CDR3 length equals 14 residues. Looked up from germline, CDR1 is MGHDK and CDR2 is SYGVNS. In DNA form, the CDR3 reads TGTGCCAGCAGTGAGACTAGCGGGGGATACGAGCAGTACTTC. Its translation: CASSETSGGYEQYF.

This clone appeared a single time. The gene calls are TRBV18 and TRBJ2-6; D is undetermined. In germline, CDR1 is KGHSH, CDR2 LQKENI. This CDR3 is 14 amino acids long. V shed 3 bases and J shed 2 bases, with 5 bases lying between them. CDR3 amino acids: CASSPITGANVLTF. The CDR3 DNA reads as TGTGCCAGCTCACCTATAACTGGGGCCAACGTCCTGACTTTC.

The rearrangement joins TRBV7-2 to TRBJ1-5, with TRBD1 identical over 7 bases. The CDR3 extends over 15 amino acids. Trimming cost V 4 bases and J 0 bases; bases outside gene matches: 3. The V gene's germline CDR1 is SGHTA and CDR2 FQGNSA. For the CDR3, the DNA is TGTGCCAGCAGCTCATACAGGGGTAGCAATCAGCCCCAGCATTTT. Amino acid sequence: CASSSYRGSNQPQHF.

The chain joins TRBV25-1 to TRBJ1-5, with no clear D. V was trimmed by 6 bases and J by 3 bases, leaving 12 bases between them. Germline lookup yields CDR1 MGHDK and CDR2 SYGVNS. This CDR3 has 14 residues. This chain's CDR3 is CASSEHDNNQPQHF. CDR3 sequence (DNA): TGTGCCAGCAGCGAACACGACAACAATCAGCCCCAGCATTTT.

This chain uses TRBV7-9 with TRBJ1-2, with TRBD1 as a possible D gene (5 bases). This CDR3 has 18 residues. Germline-derived CDR1 and CDR2 are SEHNR and FQNEAQ (reference sequence). V lost 4 bases and J lost 4, with 25 bases in between. The CDR3 bases are TGTGCCAGCAGCTACCGGGACGGAATCGTGGAGGTTGTCTATGGCTACACCTTC. Translation: CASSYRDGIVEVVYGYTF.

The chain carries TRBV7-2 and TRBJ2-7, with a weak D call TRBD2 (7 bases). Trimming removed 5 bases from V and 0 bases from J, with 17 bases in between. The CDR3 is 16 residues long. The germline CDR1 and CDR2 sequences are SGHTA and FQGNSA. The CDR3 nucleotides are TGTGCCAGCAGCCGCGGGGGCAGGGCCCCCTCCTACGAGCAGTACTTC. Protein: CASSRGGRAPSYEQYF.

The V and J genes are TRBV15 and TRBJ2-1; possibly TRBD2 for D (5 bases). Trimming pared 4 bases from V and 7 bases from J, leaving 11 bases between. Germline CDR1 reads LNHNV; CDR2 reads YYDKDF (reference sequence). The CDR3 runs to 13 residues. This CDR3 is CATSKPGINEQFF. DNA of the CDR3: TGTGCCACCAGCAAACCCGGGATAAATGAGCAGTTCTTC.

This clone appeared once. The chain joins TRBV5-1 to TRBJ2-2; D possibly corresponds to TRBD1 (5 bases). With 3 bases removed from V and 6 bases from J, the gap between germline ends came to 12 bases. From germline, CDR1 is SGHRS and CDR2 YFSETQ. This CDR3 contains 14 residues. The CDR3 coding sequence is TGCGCCAGCAGCTGGGTTCCAGGGTCCGGGGAGCTGTTTTTT. Protein: CASSWVPGSGELFF.

The chain couples TRBV6-5 to TRBJ1-4; the D gene is possibly TRBD1 (5 bases). This CDR3 has 14 amino acids. In germline, CDR1 is MNHEY, CDR2 SVGAGI. Trimming pared 0 bases from V and 11 bases from J, leaving 13 bases between. CDR3 DNA sequence: TGTGCCAGCAGTTACTCGCGACGTGAGGGGAAACTGTTTTTT. Its translation is CASSYSRREGKLFF.

J is TRBJ2-1 and V is TRBV29-1; D may be TRBD2 (5 bases). Looked up from germline, CDR1 is SQVTM and CDR2 is ANQGSEA. Trimming pared 6 bases from V and 15 bases from J, leaving 15 bases between. The length of the CDR3 is 10 residues. The CDR3 reads CSVGDYVGFF. Written as DNA, the CDR3 is TGCAGCGTCGGAGACTATGTGGGGTTCTTC.

The chain combines TRBV28 with TRBJ1-6; no clear D. Deletions cut 8 bases from V and 6 bases from J, with 11 bases between. The CDR3 extends over 13 amino acids. Germline values: CDR1 MDHEN, CDR2 SYDVKM. The CDR3 DNA follows: TGTGCCAGCGGGCGGCTCCCTAATTCACCCCTCCACTTT. Its protein product is CASGRLPNSPLHF.

The chain employs TRBV19 and TRBJ1-1; maybe TRBD1 (6 bases). The CDR3 is 18 residues long. Trimming shortened V by 6 bases and J by 4 bases, and 27 bases separated the two germline ends. Germline CDR1 is LNHDA and CDR2 is SQIVND (reference sequence). The DNA for the CDR3 is TGTGCCAGTAGCGGACGGGGAAGATCAGGGGCAGGATCCACTGAAGCTTTCTTT. Protein sequence: CASSGRGRSGAGSTEAFF.

The J gene is TRBJ2-7, the V gene TRBV21-1; TRBD1 was called by the table and not checked on the DNA. TRBV21-1 is listed as a pseudogene. The CDR3 covers 12 residues. The CDR3 spells CAADRGSGEQYF. The DNA of the CDR3 is TGTGCCGCTGACAGGGGGAGCGGCGAGCAGTACTTC.

CDR3 nucleotide sequence: TGTGCCAGCAGTCCTCAGGGGAATGAGCAGTTCTTC. Its translation is CASSPQGNEQFF. The V call is TRBV6-5, the J call TRBJ2-1, with D possibly being TRBD1 (6 bases). Germline V gene lookup returns CDR1 MNHEY and CDR2 SVGAGI. The CDR3 extends over 12 amino acids. Trimming cost V 5 bases and J 7 bases, with 9 bases left between them.

The chain joins TRBV28 to TRBJ2-6, with TRBD2 identical over 7 bases. V dropped 8 bases and J dropped 0; count of bases not matched to a gene: 10. The CDR3 covers 17 residues. Germline assignment: CDR1 MDHEN and CDR2 SYDVKM. CDR3 sequence reads: CASPWGGVSSGANVLTF. The DNA of the CDR3 is TGTGCCAGCCCCTGGGGGGGGGTTTCCTCTGGGGCCAACGTCCTGACTTTC.

The gene calls are TRBV5-4 and TRBJ2-7; 8 nucleotides match TRBD1. This CDR3 region has 13 residues. J gave up 7 bases and V 1 base, and 4 bases lay outside the gene matches. Germline loops: CDR1 SGHNT, CDR2 YYREEE (reference sequence). The CDR3 sequence is CASSLQGAEEQYF. DNA for the CDR3: TGTGCCAGCAGCTTGCAGGGGGCGGAGGAGCAGTACTTC.

Written as DNA, the CDR3 is TGTGCCAGCAGTTTACCGGGACACTATTTAAGCTCCTACGAGCAGTACTTC. Amino acid sequence: CASSLPGHYLSSYEQYF. The rearrangement links TRBV28 to TRBJ2-7; a possible D gene is TRBD1 (6 bases). The germline gives CDR1 MDHEN, CDR2 SYDVKM. With 2 bases removed from V and 0 bases from J, the gap between germline ends came to 17 bases. CDR3 size: 17 residues.

The chain combines TRBV5-1 with TRBJ2-3, with 9 bases that match TRBD1. The ends lost 0 bases at V and 4 bases at J; junction bases unmatched: 3. CDR3 length: 15 amino acids. Germline-derived CDR1 and CDR2 are SGHRS and YFSETQ. The CDR3 loop is CASSLGDREADTQYF. The CDR3 DNA reads as TGCGCCAGCAGCTTGGGGGACAGGGAGGCAGATACGCAGTATTTT. Using reference TRBV5-1 and TRBJ2-3 for the parts outside the CDR3, the full variable domain is KAGVTQTPRYLIKTRGQQVTLSCSPISGHRSVSWYQQTPGQGLQFLFEYFSETQRNKGNFPGRFSGRQFSNSRSEMNVSTLELGDSALYLCASSLGDREADTQYFGPGTRLTVL.

This clone was seen only once. The chain links TRBV29-1 to TRBJ2-5, with 11 nucleotides matching TRBD1. V trimming: 2 bases; J trimming: 4 bases; junction bases outside the gene matches: 6. From germline, CDR1 is SQVTM and CDR2 ANQGSEA. This CDR3 is built from 15 residues. For the CDR3, the DNA is TGCAGCGTTGAATCAGGGACAGGGGGGCGAGAGACCCAGTACTTC. Protein sequence: CSVESGTGGRETQYF.

This chain joins TRBV5-4 and TRBJ1-1; possibly TRBD1 for D (6 bases). V lost 3 bases, J lost 5 bases, and 17 bases lay in between. Germline loops: CDR1 SGHNT, CDR2 YYREEE (reference sequence). The CDR3 consists of 15 residues. CDR3 nucleotide sequence: TGTGCCAGCAGCTGGGGGGGGCCTGTAGGGACTGAAGCTTTCTTT. This gives the protein CASSWGGPVGTEAFF.

The rearrangement links TRBV7-2 to TRBJ2-2; perhaps D is TRBD1 or TRBD2 (5 bases each). Trimming stripped 2 bases from V and 7 bases from J, with 14 bases between. Germline CDR1 and CDR2: SGHTA and FQGNSA. This CDR3 is built from 15 residues. In nucleotides, the CDR3 is TGTGCCAGCAGCTTAATGTCTGGGGGAGACGGGGAGCTGTTTTTT. Residues: CASSLMSGGDGELFF.